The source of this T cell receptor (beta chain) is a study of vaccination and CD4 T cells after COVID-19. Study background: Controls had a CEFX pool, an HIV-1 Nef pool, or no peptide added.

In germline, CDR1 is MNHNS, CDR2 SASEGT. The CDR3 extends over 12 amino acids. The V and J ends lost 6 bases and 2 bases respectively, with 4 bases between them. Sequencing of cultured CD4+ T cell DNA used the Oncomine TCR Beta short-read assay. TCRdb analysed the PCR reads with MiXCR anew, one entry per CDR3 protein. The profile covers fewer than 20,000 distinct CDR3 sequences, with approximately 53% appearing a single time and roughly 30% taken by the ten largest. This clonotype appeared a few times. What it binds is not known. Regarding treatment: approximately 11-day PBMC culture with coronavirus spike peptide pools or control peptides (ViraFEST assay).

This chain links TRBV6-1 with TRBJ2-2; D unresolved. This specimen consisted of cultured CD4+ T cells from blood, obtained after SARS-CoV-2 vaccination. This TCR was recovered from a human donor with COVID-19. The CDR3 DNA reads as TGTGCCAGCAGCCCCAACACCGGGGAGCTGTTTTTT. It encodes CASSPNTGELFF.